The 23 T cell receptor beta chains presented below share a single source sample, sequenced in a study of blood T cell repertoires in COVID-19. The table came from immunoSEQ multiplex PCR; TCRdb's copy has only in-frame clones and leaves some out. The data show roughly 250,000 clones, 85% to 90% seen once. Sequencing used PBMCs or T cells enriched from blood (not recorded which). The source is a woman aged 18-29 years who had recovered from COVID-19.

This sequence joins TRBV5-1 and TRBJ1-4; 7 positions agree with TRBD1. Germline V gives CDR1 SGHRS, CDR2 YFSETQ. The CDR3 has 15 residues. J lost 6 bases, V lost 4 bases, and 9 bases had no gene match. The CDR3 protein is CASSLGQVLDEKLFF. The CDR3 coding sequence is TGCGCCAGCAGCCTCGGACAGGTTCTTGATGAAAAACTGTTTTTT.

This clone was counted a few times. The sample carries other DNA sequences with the same CDR3. This sequence joins TRBV18 and TRBJ2-7; TRBD1 matches at 9 bases. The trim removed 3 bases at V and 4 bases at J, leaving 7 bases unmatched. CDR1 and CDR2 (germline): KGHSH, LQKENI. The CDR3 totals 15 residues. CDR3 amino acids: CASSPGQGSSYEQYF. The CDR3 DNA reads as TGTGCCAGCTCACCGGGACAGGGATCATCTTACGAGCAGTACTTC.

The chain is built from TRBV3-1 (or the pseudogene TRBV3-2) and TRBJ1-2, with 8 bases identical to TRBD1. Germline V lookup: CDR1 LGHDT, CDR2 YNNKEL (reference sequence). V dropped 1 base and J dropped 6; count of bases not matched to a gene: 7. CDR3 size: 15 residues. CDR3 nucleotides: TGTGCCAGCAGCCAAGGTCGGACAGGGAGGGATGGCTACACCTTC. It codes for CASSQGRTGRDGYTF.

The chain employs TRBV29-1 and TRBJ2-2; TRBD1 matches at 7 bases. The CDR3 contains 18 residues. Germline V gene lookup returns CDR1 SQVTM and CDR2 ANQGSEA. The J segment lost 2 bases and the V segment lost 6 bases, leaving 18 bases of the junction unmatched. CDR3 nucleotide sequence: TGCAGCGTGGGGCGTGAGGGGGCCTTAGCCCTAAACACCGGGGAGCTGTTTTTT. It is translated as CSVGREGALALNTGELFF.

CDR3 protein: CASSYPGTALDYEQYF. Written as DNA, the CDR3 is TGTGCCAGCAGCTACCCCGGGACAGCCCTAGACTACGAGCAGTACTTC. This rearrangement joins TRBV21-1 to TRBJ2-7; no DNA check was done on the table's D call, TRBD1. TRBV21-1 is an annotated pseudogene. This CDR3 contains 16 residues.

The V and J genes are TRBV27 and TRBJ2-7; D perhaps matches TRBD1 (5 bases). Trimming left V 2 bases short and J 2 bases short, with 10 bases between. Germline assignment: CDR1 MNHEY and CDR2 SMNVEV (reference sequence). The CDR3 totals 14 residues. The CDR3 DNA reads as TGTGCCAGCAGTTTAAGGGGAATCCCCTACGAGCAGTACTTC. Protein: CASSLRGIPYEQYF.

The chain couples TRBV19 to TRBJ1-2, with 7 positions matching TRBD1. V was clipped by 11 bases and J by 4 bases; unmatched bases: 10. Germline CDR1 and CDR2: LNHDA and SQIVND (reference sequence). The CDR3 is made up of 13 amino acids. The CDR3 reads CAVSTGSGYGYTF. The CDR3 bases are TGTGCCGTCTCGACAGGGTCCGGCTATGGCTACACCTTC.

This clone appeared a few times. V and J are TRBV29-1 and TRBJ1-2; 7 bases are shared with TRBD1. From germline, CDR1 is SQVTM and CDR2 ANQGSEA. CDR3 length: 13 residues. With V trimmed by 4 bases and J by 2 bases, 4 bases remained unmatched. CDR3 residues: CSVATGVNYGYTF. Here the CDR3 DNA reads TGCAGCGTTGCTACAGGGGTCAACTATGGCTACACCTTC.

A note on this clone: The sample carries other DNA sequences with the same CDR3. The chain is built from TRBV11-2 and TRBJ2-3; D is ambiguous. In germline, CDR1 is SGHAT, CDR2 FQNNGV. The CDR3 consists of 13 residues. V lost 5 bases to trimming and J lost 3 bases, with 9 bases between them. The CDR3 DNA sequence: TGTGCCAGCAGCCTGGAGAGAACAGATACGCAGTATTTT. Amino acids: CASSLERTDTQYF.

V is TRBV11-2 and J is TRBJ1-2; TRBD1 matches at 8 bases. The ends lost 5 bases at V and 9 bases at J; junction bases unmatched: 5. Looked up from germline, CDR1 is SGHAT and CDR2 is FQNNGV. The CDR3 loop spans 12 amino acids. The CDR3 DNA sequence: TGTGCCAGCAGCGCAGGGGGCACAAGCTACACCTTC. It is translated as CASSAGGTSYTF.

This clone appeared a few times. V gene TRBV6-5 combines with J gene TRBJ1-4, with 8 bases matching TRBD1. CDR1 is MNHEY and CDR2 is SVGAGI in the germline V gene. The V and J ends lost 2 bases and 8 bases, in that order; junction bases with no gene match: 7. The CDR3 has 15 residues. In DNA, the CDR3 is TGTGCCAGCAGTTACCAGACAGGGGTTAACGAAAAACTGTTTTTT. Protein: CASSYQTGVNEKLFF.

The chain joins TRBV7-2 to TRBJ2-7, with TRBD1 identical over 8 bases. The CDR3 has 15 amino acids. Germline values: CDR1 SGHTA, CDR2 FQGNSA. V lost 5 bases and J lost 0; bases outside the gene matches: 6. CDR3 DNA sequence: TGTGCCAGCAGCACCCGACAGGGGAGCTCCTACGAGCAGTACTTC. Translated, it gives CASSTRQGSSYEQYF.

The chain links TRBV10-3 to TRBJ2-1; a weak D match, TRBD1 (5 bases). This CDR3 is built from 14 residues. Between the trimmed V and J ends, which lost 2 bases and 1 base, there was a span of 6 bases. CDR1 and CDR2 (germline): ENHRY, SYGVKD. The CDR3 nucleotides read TGTGCCATCAGTGAGGGGGCTTCCTACAATGAGCAGTTCTTC. It is translated as CAISEGASYNEQFF.

The chain couples TRBV2 to TRBJ2-3; tentatively, D is TRBD1 (7 bases). Deletions cut 3 bases from V and 2 bases from J, with 18 bases between. Germline V gene sequence: CDR1 SNHLY, CDR2 FYNNEI. CDR3 length equals 17 residues. CDR3 region: CASSEMYNRGLTDTQYF. The CDR3 DNA reads TGTGCCAGCAGTGAGATGTATAACAGGGGACTCACAGATACGCAGTATTTT.

The chain joins TRBV15 to TRBJ2-1; maybe TRBD2 (5 bases). From germline, CDR1 is LNHNV and CDR2 YYDKDF (reference sequence). The V and J ends lost 1 base and 8 bases respectively, with 9 bases between them. This CDR3 contains 13 residues. Written as DNA, the CDR3 is TGTGCCACCAGCAGAGTTGGTAGCGATGAGCAGTTCTTC. Translating gives CATSRVGSDEQFF.

V gene TRBV6-2 or TRBV6-3 combines with J gene TRBJ1-2; D unclear. V was cut by 6 bases and J by 8 bases, with 7 bases left in between. The CDR3 totals 10 residues. The germline gives CDR1 MNHEY, CDR2 SVGEGT. CDR3 sequence (DNA): TGTGCCAGCAGCTCCGGGGGCTACACCTTC. Translating gives CASSSGGYTF.

This chain links TRBV10-3 with TRBJ2-7; 9 nucleotides line up with TRBD2. This CDR3 region has 20 residues. CDR1 ENHRY and CDR2 SYGVKD come from the germline V gene. The V and J ends lost 3 bases and 0 bases, in that order; junction bases with no gene match: 18. CDR3 region: CAISDSLGPSGEAFSYEQYF. CDR3 nucleotide sequence: TGTGCCATCAGTGACTCCTTAGGGCCTAGCGGGGAGGCTTTCTCCTACGAGCAGTACTTC.

The chain uses TRBV5-4 and TRBJ1-1; 7 bases match TRBD1. Germline V CDR1 and CDR2: SGHNT, YYREEE (reference sequence). V shed 3 bases, J shed 6 bases, and the junction held 11 bases outside the gene matches. The length of the CDR3 is 15 residues. The CDR3 coding sequence is TGTGCCAGCAGCTGGGAAGGGGGCGCGTCATCTGAAGCTTTCTTT. Its translation is CASSWEGGASSEAFF.

The V call is TRBV10-3, the J call TRBJ2-1; 12 bases fit TRBD2. Per the germline V gene, CDR1 is ENHRY and CDR2 is SYGVKD. The CDR3 length is 16 residues. V shed 4 bases and J 4 bases; nucleotides not matched to a gene: 5. The CDR3 coding sequence is TGTGCCATCAGTGCTAGCGGGGGGGGTCCTTACAATGAGCAGTTCTTC. Translating it yields CAISASGGGPYNEQFF.

The chain couples TRBV5-5 to TRBJ1-4, with 9 bases lining up with TRBD1. Unmatched junction bases numbered 2, after V lost 0 bases and J lost 8 bases. The CDR3 is 14 amino acids. Germline CDR1 reads SGHKS; CDR2 reads YYEKEE (reference sequence). The CDR3 DNA is TGTGCCAGCAGCTTGGGGACAGGGGAGGAAAAACTGTTTTTT. Encoded protein: CASSLGTGEEKLFF.

The chain is built from TRBV9 and TRBJ1-1; 9 bases fit TRBD1. The germline V gene has CDR1 SGDLS and CDR2 YYNGEE. The V segment lost 3 bases and the J segment 5 bases; nucleotides outside the gene matches: 5. The CDR3 covers 14 residues. For the CDR3, the DNA is TGTGCCAGCAGCGATACAGGGGGCGGTACTGAAGCTTTCTTT. Translating it yields CASSDTGGGTEAFF.

The chain employs TRBV7-9 and TRBJ2-7, with 7 bases lining up with TRBD2. The CDR3 extends over 11 amino acids. The V segment lost 8 bases and the J segment 6 bases; nucleotides outside the gene matches: 4. Germline lookup yields CDR1 SEHNR and CDR2 FQNEAQ (reference sequence). The CDR3 DNA follows: TGTGCCAGCGGGGGGGTGGCCGAGCAGTACTTC. Its translation is CASGGVAEQYF.

This chain uses TRBV10-1 with TRBJ1-4; 9 bases are shared with TRBD1. The germline V gene has CDR1 WNHNN and CDR2 SYGVQD (reference sequence). V lost 2 bases and J lost 5; bases outside the gene matches: 3. This CDR3 region has 15 residues. CDR3 loop: CASSEGDRENEKLFF. CDR3 sequence (DNA): TGCGCCAGCAGTGAGGGGGACAGGGAAAATGAAAAACTGTTTTTT.